In its sample, the clone carrying this T cell receptor beta chain was seen a few times. Antigen unknown. Each ophthalmopathy patient scored at least 3 on the Clinical Activity Score and at least 4 on NOSPECS grade, with duration under 3 months. The CDR3 has 14 residues. CDR1 MGHRA and CDR2 YSYEKL come from the germline V gene. V lost 7 bases and J lost 0, with 10 bases in between. This entry belongs to a study of T cells in Graves' hyperthyroidism and ophthalmopathy. Regarding the study as a whole: Peripheral blood also featured most of the thyroid clonotypes expanded above 0.001. Stable hyperthyroidism and ophthalmopathy were separated using 13 V-J signatures.

The investigators amplified TCR beta CDR3 regions from RNA transcripts. TCR CDR3 regions were first amplified by RT-PCR with HTBI primers. One entry per CDR3 protein results from TCRdb running MiXCR on the multiplex PCR reads. The repertoire holds 500,000 to 650,000 distinct CDR3 sequences, with 15% to 20% as singletons. V and J are TRBV4-1 and TRBJ1-3, with D uncertain. Sequencing was performed on blood. The TCR originated in a woman younger than 35 with Graves' ophthalmopathy. The CDR3 reads CASKAGSSGNTIYF. As DNA, the CDR3 is TGCGCCAGCAAGGCAGGATCCTCTGGAAACACCATATATTTT.